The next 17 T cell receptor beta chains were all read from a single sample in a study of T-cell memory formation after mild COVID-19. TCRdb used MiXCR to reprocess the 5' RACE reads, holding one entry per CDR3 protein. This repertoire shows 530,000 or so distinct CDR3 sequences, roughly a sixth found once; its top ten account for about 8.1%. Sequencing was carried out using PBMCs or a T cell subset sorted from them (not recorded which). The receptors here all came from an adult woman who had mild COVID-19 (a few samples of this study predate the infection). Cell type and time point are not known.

CDR3 in DNA: TGCGCCAGCAGCACGACAGTGTCTAACTATGGCTACACCTTC. Residues: CASSTTVSNYGYTF. The rearrangement links TRBV5-1 to TRBJ1-2; D is possibly TRBD1 (5 bases). Germline values: CDR1 SGHRS, CDR2 YFSETQ. This CDR3 has 14 amino acids. V dropped 4 bases and J dropped 0 bases, with 10 bases sitting between them.

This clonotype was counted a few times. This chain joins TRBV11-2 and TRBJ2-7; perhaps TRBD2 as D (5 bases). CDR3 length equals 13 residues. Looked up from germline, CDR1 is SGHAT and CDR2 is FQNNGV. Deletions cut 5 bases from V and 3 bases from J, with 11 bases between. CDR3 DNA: TGTGCCAGCAGCGATTACCGGGACTACGAGCAGTACTTC. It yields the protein CASSDYRDYEQYF.

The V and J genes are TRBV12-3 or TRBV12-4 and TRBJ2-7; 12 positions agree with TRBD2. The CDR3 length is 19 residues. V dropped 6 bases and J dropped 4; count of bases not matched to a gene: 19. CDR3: CASRPGEGGTSGRIYEQYF. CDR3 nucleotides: TGTGCCAGCAGGCCAGGGGAAGGAGGAACTAGCGGGAGGATTTACGAGCAGTACTTC.

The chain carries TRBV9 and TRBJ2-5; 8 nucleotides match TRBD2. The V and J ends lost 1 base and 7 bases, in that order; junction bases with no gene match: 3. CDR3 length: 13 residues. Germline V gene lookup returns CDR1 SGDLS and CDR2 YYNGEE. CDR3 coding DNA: TGTGCCAGCAGCGTAAACCGGGAGGGGACCCAGTACTTC. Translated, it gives CASSVNREGTQYF.

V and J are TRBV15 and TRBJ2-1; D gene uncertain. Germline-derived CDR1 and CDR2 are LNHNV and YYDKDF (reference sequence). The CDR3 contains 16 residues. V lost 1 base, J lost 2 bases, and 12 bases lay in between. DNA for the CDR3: TGTGCCACCAGCAGAGTGGGCAGCCGGACCTACAATGAGCAGTTCTTC. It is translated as CATSRVGSRTYNEQFF.

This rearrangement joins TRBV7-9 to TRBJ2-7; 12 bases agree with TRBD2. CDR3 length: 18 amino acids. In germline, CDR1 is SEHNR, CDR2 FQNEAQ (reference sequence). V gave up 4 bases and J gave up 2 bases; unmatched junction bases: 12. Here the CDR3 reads CASSSPTSGSGRTYEQYF. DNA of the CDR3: TGTGCCAGCAGCTCCCCGACTAGCGGGAGTGGTAGGACCTACGAGCAGTACTTC.

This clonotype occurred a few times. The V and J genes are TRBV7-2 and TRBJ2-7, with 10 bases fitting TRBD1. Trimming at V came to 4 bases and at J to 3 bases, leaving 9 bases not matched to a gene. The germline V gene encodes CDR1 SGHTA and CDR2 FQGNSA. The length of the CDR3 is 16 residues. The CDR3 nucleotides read TGTGCCAGCAGCTCGATTACCGGGACAGGGGACTACGAGCAGTACTTC. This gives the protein CASSSITGTGDYEQYF.

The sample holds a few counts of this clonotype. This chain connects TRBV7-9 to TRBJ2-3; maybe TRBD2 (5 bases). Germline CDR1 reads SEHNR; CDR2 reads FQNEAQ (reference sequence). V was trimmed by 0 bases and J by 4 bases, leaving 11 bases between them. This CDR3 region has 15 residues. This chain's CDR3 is CASSLAGVFADTQYF. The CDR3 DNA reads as TGTGCCAGCAGCTTAGCGGGAGTTTTCGCAGATACGCAGTATTTT.

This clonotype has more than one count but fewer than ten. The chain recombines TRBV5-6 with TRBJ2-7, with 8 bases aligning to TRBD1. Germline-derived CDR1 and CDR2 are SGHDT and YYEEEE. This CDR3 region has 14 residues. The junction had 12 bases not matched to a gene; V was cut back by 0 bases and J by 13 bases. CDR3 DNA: TGTGCCAGCAGCTTGGGACAGGGGTGGAGTGAGGGATACTTC. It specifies CASSLGQGWSEGYF.

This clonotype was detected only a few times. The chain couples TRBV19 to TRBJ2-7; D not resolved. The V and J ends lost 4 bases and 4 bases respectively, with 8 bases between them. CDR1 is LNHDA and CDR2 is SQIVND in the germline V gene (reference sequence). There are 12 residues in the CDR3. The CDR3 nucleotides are TGTGCCAGTAGTAGTTGGGATTACGAGCAGTACTTC. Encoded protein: CASSSWDYEQYF.

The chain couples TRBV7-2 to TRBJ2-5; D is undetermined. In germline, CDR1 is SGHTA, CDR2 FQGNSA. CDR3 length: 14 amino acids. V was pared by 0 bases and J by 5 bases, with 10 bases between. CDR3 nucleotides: TGTGCCAGCAGCTTAGCAGCGCATGGGGAGACCCAGTACTTC. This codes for CASSLAAHGETQYF.

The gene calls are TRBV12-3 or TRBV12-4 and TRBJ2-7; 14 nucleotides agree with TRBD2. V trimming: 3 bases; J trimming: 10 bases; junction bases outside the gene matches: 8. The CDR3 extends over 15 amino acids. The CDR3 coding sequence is TGTGCCAGCAGTTTCCAAGGACTAGCGGGAGGAGGTCAGTACTTC. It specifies CASSFQGLAGGGQYF.

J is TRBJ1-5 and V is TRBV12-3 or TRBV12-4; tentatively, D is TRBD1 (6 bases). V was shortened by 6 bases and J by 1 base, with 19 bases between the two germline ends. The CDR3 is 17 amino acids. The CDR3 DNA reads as TGTGCCAGCAGCCTTACGATGACAGGACAGAGCAATCAGCCCCAGCATTTT. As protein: CASSLTMTGQSNQPQHF.

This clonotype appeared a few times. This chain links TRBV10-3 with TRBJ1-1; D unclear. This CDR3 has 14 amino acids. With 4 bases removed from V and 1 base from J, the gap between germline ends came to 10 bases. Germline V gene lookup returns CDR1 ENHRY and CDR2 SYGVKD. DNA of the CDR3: TGTGCCATCAGTGCCGGGAGAAGGAACACTGAAGCTTTCTTT. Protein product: CAISAGRRNTEAFF.

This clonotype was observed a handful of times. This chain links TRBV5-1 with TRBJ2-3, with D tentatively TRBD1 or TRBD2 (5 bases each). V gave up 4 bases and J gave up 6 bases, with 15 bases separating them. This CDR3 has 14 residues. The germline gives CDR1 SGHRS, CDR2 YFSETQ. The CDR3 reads CASSRDLATDTQYF. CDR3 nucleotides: TGCGCCAGCAGCAGGGACCTTGCCACCGATACGCAGTATTTT.

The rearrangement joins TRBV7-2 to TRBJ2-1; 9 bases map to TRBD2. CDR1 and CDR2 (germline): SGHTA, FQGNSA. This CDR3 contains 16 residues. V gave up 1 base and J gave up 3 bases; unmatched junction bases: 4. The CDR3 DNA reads TGTGCCAGCAGCTTAGGGATTAGCGGGGGCTACAATGAGCAGTTCTTC. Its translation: CASSLGISGGYNEQFF.

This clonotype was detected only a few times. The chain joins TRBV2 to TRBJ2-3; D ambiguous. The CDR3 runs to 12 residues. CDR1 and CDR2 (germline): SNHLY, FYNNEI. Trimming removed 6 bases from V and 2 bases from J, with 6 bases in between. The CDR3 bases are TGTGCCAGCAGAGTAGACACAGATACGCAGTATTTT. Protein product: CASRVDTDTQYF.